The following is a T cell receptor beta chain sequence with its context. The length of the CDR3 is 16 residues. V gave up 3 bases and J gave up 9 bases; unmatched junction bases: 10. Germline V gives CDR1 SGHRS, CDR2 YFSETQ. The data derive from a study of blood T cell repertoires in COVID-19. In the original analysis: Reference gene primer amplification in the assay estimated nucleated cell counts. Profiled with immunoSEQ multiplex PCR; TCRdb holds only in-frame clones, not every one. Clonal size and the V and J genes are those of that table, whereas D and trimming came from the DNA. The sample contains more than 55,000 clones, roughly 92% of which appear only once.

The origin of this receptor is a man aged 50-59 years with active COVID-19. The sample comprised peripheral blood. The chain joins TRBV5-1 to TRBJ1-6; 9 positions agree with TRBD1. The CDR3 here is CASSSSGTGRGSPLHF. The CDR3 region has the DNA TGCGCCAGCAGCTCCTCCGGGACAGGGCGAGGTTCACCCCTCCACTTT.